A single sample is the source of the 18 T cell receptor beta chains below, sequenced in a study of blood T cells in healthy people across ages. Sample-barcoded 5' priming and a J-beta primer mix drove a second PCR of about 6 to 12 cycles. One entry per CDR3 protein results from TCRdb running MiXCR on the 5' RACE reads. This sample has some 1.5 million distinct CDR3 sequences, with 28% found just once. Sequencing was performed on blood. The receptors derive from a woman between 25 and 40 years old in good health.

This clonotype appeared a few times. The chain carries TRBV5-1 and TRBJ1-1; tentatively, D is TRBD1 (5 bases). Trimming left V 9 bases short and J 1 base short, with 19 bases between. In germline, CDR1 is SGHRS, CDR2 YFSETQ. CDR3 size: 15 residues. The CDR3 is CANPERLGANTEAFF. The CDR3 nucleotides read TGCGCCAATCCGGAACGTCTTGGGGCGAACACTGAAGCTTTCTTT.

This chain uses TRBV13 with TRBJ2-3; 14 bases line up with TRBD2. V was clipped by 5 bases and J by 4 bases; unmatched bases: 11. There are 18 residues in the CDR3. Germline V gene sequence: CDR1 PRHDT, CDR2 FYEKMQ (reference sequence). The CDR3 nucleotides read TGTGCCAGCAGCGAAGGGACTAGCGGGGGCCGAGGCGCAGATACGCAGTATTTT. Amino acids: CASSEGTSGGRGADTQYF.

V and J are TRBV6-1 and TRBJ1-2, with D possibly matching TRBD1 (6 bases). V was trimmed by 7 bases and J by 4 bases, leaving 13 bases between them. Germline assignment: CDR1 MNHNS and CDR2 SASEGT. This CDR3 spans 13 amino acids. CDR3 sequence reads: CASTGGQFYGYTF. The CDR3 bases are TGTGCCAGCACCGGAGGACAGTTCTATGGCTACACCTTC.

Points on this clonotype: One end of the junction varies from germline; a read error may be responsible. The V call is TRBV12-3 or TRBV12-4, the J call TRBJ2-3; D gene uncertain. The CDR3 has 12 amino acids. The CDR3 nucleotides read TGTGCCAGCAGTCCAGGAGCAGATGCGCAGTATTTT. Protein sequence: CASSPGADAQYF.

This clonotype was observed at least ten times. CDR3 sequence: CAISRSIRMSQETQYF. Written as DNA, the CDR3 is TGTGCCATTAGTAGATCGATCCGAATGTCCCAAGAGACCCAGTACTTC. The chain joins TRBV6-1 to TRBJ2-5; no reliable D call. From germline, CDR1 is MNHNS and CDR2 SASEGT. The CDR3 spans 16 residues. Trimming cost V 10 bases and J 1 base, with 22 bases left between them.

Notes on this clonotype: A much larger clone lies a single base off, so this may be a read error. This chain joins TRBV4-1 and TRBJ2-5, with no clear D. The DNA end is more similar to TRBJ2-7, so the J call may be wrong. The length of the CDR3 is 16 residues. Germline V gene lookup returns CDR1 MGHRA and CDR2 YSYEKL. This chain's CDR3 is CASSQEWASGPYEQYF. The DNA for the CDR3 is TGCGCCAGCAGCCAAGAGTGGGCCTCCGGTCCTTACGAGCAGTACTTC.

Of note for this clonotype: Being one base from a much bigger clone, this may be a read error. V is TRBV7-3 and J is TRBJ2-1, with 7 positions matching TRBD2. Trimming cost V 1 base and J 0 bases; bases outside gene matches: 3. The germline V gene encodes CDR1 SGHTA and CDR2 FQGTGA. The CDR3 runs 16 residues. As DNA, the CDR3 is TGTGCCAGCAGCTTAAAGGCGGGGGACTCCTACAATGAGCAGTTCTTC. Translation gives CASSLKAGDSYNEQFF.

Written as DNA, the CDR3 is TGTGCCAGCGGACGGCGGGGGGGAATCAATGAGCAGTTCTTC. It translates to CASGRRGGINEQFF. The chain combines TRBV13 with TRBJ2-1, with 9 positions matching TRBD2. Germline V gives CDR1 PRHDT, CDR2 FYEKMQ (reference sequence). J was trimmed by 6 bases and V by 8 bases; bases with no gene match: 8. The CDR3 has 14 residues.

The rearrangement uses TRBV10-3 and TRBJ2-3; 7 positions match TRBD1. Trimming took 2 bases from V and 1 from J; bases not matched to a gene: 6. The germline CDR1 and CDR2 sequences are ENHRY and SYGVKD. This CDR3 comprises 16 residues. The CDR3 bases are TGTGCCATCAGTGAGCCCCCAGGGGGTGGCACAGATACGCAGTATTTT. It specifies CAISEPPGGGTDTQYF.

The CDR3 bases are TGTGCCAGCAGCCCAGACAGGGGTCGGGCAGATACGCAGTATTTT. This sequence encodes CASSPDRGRADTQYF. The chain couples TRBV7-9 to TRBJ2-3; TRBD1 agrees at 8 bases. This CDR3 region has 15 residues. Germline CDR1 and CDR2: SEHNR and FQNEAQ (reference sequence). V shed 5 bases, J shed 4 bases, and the junction held 8 bases outside the gene matches.

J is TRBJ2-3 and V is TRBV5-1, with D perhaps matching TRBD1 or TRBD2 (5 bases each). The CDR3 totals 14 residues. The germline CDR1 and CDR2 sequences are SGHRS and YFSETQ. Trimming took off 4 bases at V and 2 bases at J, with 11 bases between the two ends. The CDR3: CASSRDVPTDTQYF. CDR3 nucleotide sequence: TGCGCCAGCAGCAGGGACGTCCCCACAGATACGCAGTATTTT.

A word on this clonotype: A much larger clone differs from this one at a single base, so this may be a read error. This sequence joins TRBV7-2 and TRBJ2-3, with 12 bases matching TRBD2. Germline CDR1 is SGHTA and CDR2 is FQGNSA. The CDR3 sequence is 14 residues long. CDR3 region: CVGGLAGYTDTQYF. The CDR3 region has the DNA TGTGTCGGAGGACTAGCGGGATACACAGATACGCAGTATTTT.

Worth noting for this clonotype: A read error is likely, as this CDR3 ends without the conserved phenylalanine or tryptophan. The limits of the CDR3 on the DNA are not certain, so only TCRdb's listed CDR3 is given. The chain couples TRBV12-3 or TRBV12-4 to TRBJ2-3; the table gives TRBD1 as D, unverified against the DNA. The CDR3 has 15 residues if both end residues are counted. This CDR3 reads CASSFSRGRADTEYS.

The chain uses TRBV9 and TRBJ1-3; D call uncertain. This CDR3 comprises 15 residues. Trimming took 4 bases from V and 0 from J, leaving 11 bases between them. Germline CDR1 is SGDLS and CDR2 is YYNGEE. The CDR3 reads CASSKVANSGNTIYF. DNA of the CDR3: TGTGCCAGCAGCAAAGTCGCAAACTCTGGAAACACCATATATTTT.

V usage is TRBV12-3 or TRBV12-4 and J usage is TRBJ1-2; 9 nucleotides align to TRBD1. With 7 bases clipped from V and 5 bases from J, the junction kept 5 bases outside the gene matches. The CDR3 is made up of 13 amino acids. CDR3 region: CASIRTGAYGYTF. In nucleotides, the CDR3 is TGTGCCAGCATCAGGACAGGGGCTTATGGCTACACCTTC.

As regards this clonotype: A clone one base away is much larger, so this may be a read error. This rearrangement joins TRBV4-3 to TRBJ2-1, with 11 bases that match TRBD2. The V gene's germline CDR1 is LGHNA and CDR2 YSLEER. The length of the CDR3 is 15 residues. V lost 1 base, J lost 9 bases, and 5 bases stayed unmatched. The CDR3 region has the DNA TGCGCCAGCAGCCAAGCCCTCACTAGCGGGAGTGAGCAGTTCTTC. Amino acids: CASSQALTSGSEQFF.

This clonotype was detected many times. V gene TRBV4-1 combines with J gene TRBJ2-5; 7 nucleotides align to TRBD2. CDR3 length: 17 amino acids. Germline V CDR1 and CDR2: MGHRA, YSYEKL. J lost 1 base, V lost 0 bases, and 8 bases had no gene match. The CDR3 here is CASSQESAGELQETQYF. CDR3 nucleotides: TGCGCCAGCAGCCAAGAGTCCGCGGGGGAACTCCAAGAGACCCAGTACTTC.

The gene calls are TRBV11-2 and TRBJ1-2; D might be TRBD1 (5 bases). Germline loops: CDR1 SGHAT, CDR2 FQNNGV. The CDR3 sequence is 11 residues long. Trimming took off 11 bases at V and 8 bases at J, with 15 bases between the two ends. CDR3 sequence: CAPGEGNGYTF. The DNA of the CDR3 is TGTGCCCCTGGGGAGGGGAACGGCTACACCTTC.